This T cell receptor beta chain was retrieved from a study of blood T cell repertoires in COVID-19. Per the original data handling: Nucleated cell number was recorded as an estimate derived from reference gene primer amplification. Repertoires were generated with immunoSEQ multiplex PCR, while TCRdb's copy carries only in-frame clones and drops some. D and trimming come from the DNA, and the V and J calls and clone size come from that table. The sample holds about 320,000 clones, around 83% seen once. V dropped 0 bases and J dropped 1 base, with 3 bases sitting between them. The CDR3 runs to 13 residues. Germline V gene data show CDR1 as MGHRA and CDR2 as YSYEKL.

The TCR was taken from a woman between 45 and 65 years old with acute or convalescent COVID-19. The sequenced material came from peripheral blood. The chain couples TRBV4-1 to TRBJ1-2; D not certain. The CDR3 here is CASSQERNYGYTF. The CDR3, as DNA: TGCGCCAGCAGCCAAGAGCGTAACTATGGCTACACCTTC.